This TCR beta chain was documented in a study of shared clonotypes between healthy human individuals. Study findings and constraints: A few donors held approximately 4.5% of naive CD4 clonotypes in common.

Original processing methods: For the immunoSEQ data, sequences were junction-only without quality scores, so filtering differed. Method: immunoSEQ multiplex PCR; TCRdb's copy keeps in-frame clones and lacks some. V, J and clone size reflect that table, while D and trimming were determined from the DNA. The sample lists a few million clones, approximately 94% seen once, with over 0.12% in the top ten. A word on this clone: Its antigen is not identified.

Division of CD4+ cells produced a CD45RA+ naive subset and a CD45RA-negative memory subset. The germline V gene encodes CDR1 KGHSH and CDR2 LQKENI. Trimming removed 5 bases from V and 8 bases from J; junction bases left unmatched: 5. The CDR3 is 12 amino acids. The gene calls are TRBV18 and TRBJ1-2, with TRBD1 matching over 7 bases. The specimen sequenced was naive CD4+ T cells sorted from blood. Subset here: CD45RA+ positively selected. The TCR comes from a man younger than 35 in good health. CDR3 amino acids: CASSATGIGYTF. The CDR3 nucleotides are TGTGCCAGCTCAGCGACAGGGATAGGCTACACCTTC.